This passage covers 28 T cell receptor beta chains from one sample sequenced in a study of T cell responses to AZD1222 COVID-19 vaccine (dated by TCRdb to about 2021). The library was generated by the immunoSEQ multiplex PCR assay. In its TCRdb copy, this immuneACCESS table keeps in-frame sequences only and misses some clones. Where compared with another copy, unresolved V genes explain less than half of these, and the others have no known cause. The sample table records 100,000 to 110,000 clones; approximately 87% of these occur just once. The top ten hold around 15% of the sample. Taken with the paper, the label for time point translates to: baseline before first vaccination. Sequenced here: peripheral blood, sampled on day 0 of AZD1222 vaccination. The receptor source for this set is an adult in good health.

This rearrangement joins TRBV19 to TRBJ1-1, with D maybe TRBD1 (5 bases). Trimming removed 7 bases from V and 1 base from J, with 13 bases in between. CDR1 is LNHDA, CDR2 SQIVND, per germline (reference sequence). The CDR3 runs to 14 residues. CDR3 bases: TGTGCCAGTACCCCCCAGGGAAGGAACACTGAAGCTTTCTTT. This translates into CASTPQGRNTEAFF.

The chain has TRBV3-1 (or the pseudogene TRBV3-2) and TRBJ2-1, with 8 bases that match TRBD1. The CDR3 sequence is 13 residues long. The germline V gene has CDR1 LGHDT and CDR2 YNNKEL (reference sequence). Trimming cost V 11 bases and J 0 bases; bases outside gene matches: 3. CDR3: CAAGGNSYNEQFF. In DNA form, the CDR3 reads TGTGCCGCAGGGGGCAACTCCTACAATGAGCAGTTCTTC.

V and J are TRBV19 and TRBJ1-5; 7 positions match TRBD1. This CDR3 contains 16 residues. Germline CDR1 is LNHDA and CDR2 is SQIVND (reference sequence). V was pared by 5 bases and J by 0 bases, with 7 bases of the junction left unmatched. The CDR3 protein is CASSPGTVPSNQPQHF. The CDR3 coding sequence is TGTGCCAGTAGTCCAGGGACAGTTCCTAGCAATCAGCCCCAGCATTTT.

The chain carries TRBV7-9 and TRBJ2-5; the D gene is possibly TRBD2 (6 bases). The CDR3 is 15 residues long. Per the germline V gene, CDR1 is SEHNR and CDR2 is FQNEAQ (reference sequence). Between the trimmed V and J ends, which lost 1 base and 2 bases, there was a span of 11 bases. The CDR3 spells CASSLGGETQETQYF. The CDR3 nucleotides are TGTGCCAGCAGCTTAGGCGGGGAAACTCAAGAGACCCAGTACTTC.

The CDR3 DNA sequence: TGTGCCAGCAGCTCTCACGGACAGGGGGGTACTGAAGCTTTCTTT. Residues: CASSSHGQGGTEAFF. The chain recombines TRBV9 with TRBJ1-1, with 10 positions matching TRBD1. V dropped 4 bases and J dropped 5; count of bases not matched to a gene: 8. Germline CDR1 and CDR2: SGDLS and YYNGEE. This CDR3 contains 15 residues.

The rearrangement links TRBV6-5 to TRBJ2-7; TRBD2 aligns across 7 bases. Trimming took 7 bases from V and 7 from J; bases not matched to a gene: 4. Germline V gives CDR1 MNHEY, CDR2 SVGAGI. This CDR3 spans 11 amino acids. The CDR3 region has the DNA TGTGCCAGCAAGTGGGGGGGGGAGCAGTACTTC. It codes for CASKWGGEQYF.

V and J are TRBV18 and TRBJ2-7; 9 bases agree with TRBD1. The CDR3 loop spans 14 amino acids. V lost 3 bases and J lost 7; bases outside the gene matches: 7. Germline lookup yields CDR1 KGHSH and CDR2 LQKENI. CDR3 DNA sequence: TGTGCCAGCTCACCGGGACAGGGCTGGTGGGAGCAGTACTTC. Protein product: CASSPGQGWWEQYF. Drawing the rest from reference TRBV18 and TRBJ2-7, the complete variable domain is NAGVMQNPRHLVRRRGQEARLRCSPMKGHSHVYWYRQLPEEGLKFMVYLQKENIIDESGMPKERFSAEFPKEGPSILRIQQVVRGDSAAYFCASSPGQGWWEQYFGPGTRLTVT.

The chain has TRBV20-1 and TRBJ1-6, with D hard to call. Germline CDR1 is DFQATT and CDR2 is SNEGSKA (reference sequence). CDR3 length: 14 amino acids. V shed 3 bases and J shed 7 bases, with 13 bases lying between them. The CDR3 nucleotides are TGCAGTGCTAGTGAGGGAACGAGCAATTCACCCCTCCACTTT. It codes for CSASEGTSNSPLHF.

This clone has just one count. This chain uses TRBV3-1 (or the pseudogene TRBV3-2) with TRBJ2-3; weak D call: TRBD2 (6 bases). Germline V gives CDR1 LGHDT, CDR2 YNNKEL (reference sequence). This CDR3 is built from 14 residues. V lost 0 bases and J lost 6, with 10 bases in between. For the CDR3, the DNA is TGTGCCAGCAGCCAAGAGGGAGGTGGTGATACGCAGTATTTT. It translates to CASSQEGGGDTQYF.

J is TRBJ1-4 and V is TRBV2; TRBD1 matches at 7 bases. The germline V gene has CDR1 SNHLY and CDR2 FYNNEI. J was trimmed by 7 bases and V by 7 bases; bases with no gene match: 6. The CDR3 covers 13 residues. CDR3 sequence (DNA): TGTGCCAGCAACTCGGACAGGCCTGAAAAACTGTTTTTT. As protein: CASNSDRPEKLFF.

The gene calls are TRBV27 and TRBJ1-5; tentatively, D is TRBD1 (6 bases). Deletions cut 4 bases from V and 5 bases from J, with 12 bases between. Germline V lookup: CDR1 MNHEY, CDR2 SMNVEV (reference sequence). CDR3 length equals 14 residues. For the CDR3, the DNA is TGTGCCAGCAGTTCTGGCGGGGGCCATCAGCCCCAGCATTTT. Translation gives CASSSGGGHQPQHF.

This clone was picked up one time. The CDR3 DNA reads TGTGCCAGCAGCCAACAGGGCTTTGGAAACACCATATATTTT. The encoded protein is CASSQQGFGNTIYF. This sequence joins TRBV3-1 (or the pseudogene TRBV3-2) and TRBJ1-3, with D maybe TRBD1 (5 bases). The CDR3 runs 14 residues. The germline CDR1 and CDR2 sequences are LGHDT and YNNKEL (reference sequence). Trimming left V 2 bases short and J 3 bases short, with 8 bases between.

V gene TRBV9 combines with J gene TRBJ2-1, with TRBD2 matching over 7 bases. The V gene's germline CDR1 is SGDLS and CDR2 YYNGEE. Trimming removed 1 base from V and 1 base from J; junction bases left unmatched: 5. This CDR3 has 16 residues. The CDR3 coding sequence is TGTGCCAGCAGCGTACCAGGTAGCGGGTCCTACAATGAGCAGTTCTTC. This sequence encodes CASSVPGSGSYNEQFF.

Only one count was recorded for this clone. V gene TRBV4-1 combines with J gene TRBJ1-4, with a possible D match to TRBD1 (5 bases). The CDR3 runs to 17 residues. V was cut by 2 bases and J by 4 bases, with 17 bases left in between. Germline values: CDR1 MGHRA, CDR2 YSYEKL. This chain's CDR3 is CASSQPGGGHGNEKLFF. CDR3 nucleotides: TGCGCCAGCAGCCAACCGGGGGGAGGTCACGGTAATGAAAAACTGTTTTTT.

This sequence joins TRBV10-2 and TRBJ1-6; TRBD1 aligns across 8 bases. Germline V gives CDR1 WSHSY, CDR2 SAAADI. Germline trimming cut 4 bases from V and 10 bases from J; bases unmatched to any gene: 6. The CDR3 covers 14 residues. The CDR3 reads CASSAQGARSPLHF. The CDR3 DNA reads as TGCGCCAGCAGTGCTCAGGGGGCGCGATCACCCCTCCACTTT.

The V and J genes are TRBV9 and TRBJ1-4; D remains unclear. Trimming cost V 0 bases and J 7 bases, with 10 bases left between them. CDR3 length: 14 residues. Germline lookup yields CDR1 SGDLS and CDR2 YYNGEE. For the CDR3, the DNA is TGTGCCAGCAGCGTAGGTCAGGTTGGTGAAAAACTGTTTTTT. The encoded protein is CASSVGQVGEKLFF.

V is TRBV7-9 and J is TRBJ2-3; 8 bases map to TRBD2. This CDR3 is built from 16 residues. V lost 5 bases and J lost 6; bases outside the gene matches: 13. Germline V gives CDR1 SEHNR, CDR2 FQNEAQ (reference sequence). The CDR3 loop reads CASSPRGTSVVDTQYF. CDR3 sequence (DNA): TGTGCCAGCAGCCCCCGGGGGACTAGTGTAGTCGATACGCAGTATTTT.

The chain is built from TRBV9 and TRBJ2-1; D possibly corresponds to TRBD1 (6 bases). The CDR3 spans 15 residues. Germline loops: CDR1 SGDLS, CDR2 YYNGEE. Trimming took off 0 bases at V and 4 bases at J, with 11 bases between the two ends. The CDR3 DNA is TGTGCCAGCAGCGTAGGTGGACAGAATTACAATGAGCAGTTCTTC. Translation: CASSVGGQNYNEQFF. Full variable domain (missing parts from reference TRBV9 and TRBJ2-1): DSGVTQTPKHLITATGQRVTLRCSPRSGDLSVYWYQQSLDQGLQFLIQYYNGEERAKGNILERFSAQQFPDLHSELNLSSLELGDSALYFCASSVGGQNYNEQFFGPGTRLTVL.

The chain carries TRBV9 and TRBJ1-2; D gene ambiguous. This CDR3 is 13 amino acids long. The germline gives CDR1 SGDLS, CDR2 YYNGEE. Trimming pared 3 bases from V and 3 bases from J, leaving 9 bases between. CDR3 bases: TGTGCCAGCAGCGAGGGCCTTTACTATGGCTACACCTTC. It translates to CASSEGLYYGYTF.

The chain joins TRBV11-2 to TRBJ2-1; TRBD2 might be the D (5 bases). V lost 5 bases to trimming and J lost 7 bases, with 15 bases between them. This CDR3 is built from 14 residues. The germline gives CDR1 SGHAT, CDR2 FQNNGV. This chain's CDR3 is CASSLTRLGNEQFF. The DNA for the CDR3 is TGTGCCAGCAGCCTCACTAGGCTTGGGAATGAGCAGTTCTTC.

Only one count was recorded for this clone. This chain uses TRBV19 with TRBJ1-4; the D gene is possibly TRBD1 (5 bases). The germline gives CDR1 LNHDA, CDR2 SQIVND (reference sequence). The CDR3 contains 14 residues. V lost 4 bases and J 4 bases, leaving 10 bases between the germline ends. For the CDR3, the DNA is TGTGCCAGTAGTAGTAGACAGATTAATGAAAAACTGTTTTTT. It encodes CASSSRQINEKLFF.

This chain links TRBV19 with TRBJ2-6, with D tentatively TRBD2 (6 bases). V lost 0 bases to trimming and J lost 4 bases, with 13 bases between them. There are 17 residues in the CDR3. Germline V lookup: CDR1 LNHDA, CDR2 SQIVND (reference sequence). This CDR3 is CASSIDNGGWGANVLTF. Written as DNA, the CDR3 is TGTGCCAGTAGTATAGATAATGGAGGGTGGGGGGCCAACGTCCTGACTTTC.

The chain uses TRBV27 and TRBJ2-7, with D possibly TRBD1 on 6 matching bases. The CDR3 length is 14 residues. V was cut by 7 bases and J by 2 bases, with 15 bases left in between. Germline CDR1 MNHEY, CDR2 SMNVEV (reference sequence). The CDR3 DNA reads TGTGCCAGCACTCGGACAGCCGGGCCCTACGAGCAGTACTTC. Encoded protein: CASTRTAGPYEQYF.

J is TRBJ1-5 and V is TRBV19, with TRBD1 as a possible D gene (6 bases). CDR1 is LNHDA, CDR2 SQIVND, per germline (reference sequence). This CDR3 is built from 16 residues. V lost 3 bases to trimming and J lost 7 bases, with 19 bases between them. DNA of the CDR3: TGTGCCAGTAGTATGGGGGCGACCCGCTTGGGGCAGCCCCAGCATTTT. This sequence encodes CASSMGATRLGQPQHF.

The chain recombines TRBV7-9 with TRBJ1-5, with D hard to call. This CDR3 is built from 15 residues. CDR1 and CDR2 (germline): SEHNR, FQNEAQ (reference sequence). Between the trimmed V and J ends, which lost 5 bases and 5 bases, there was a span of 16 bases. CDR3 residues: CASSLSTSGDQPQHF. CDR3 coding DNA: TGTGCCAGCAGCCTATCGACATCCGGCGATCAGCCCCAGCATTTT.

The chain has TRBV14 and TRBJ2-1; TRBD2 agrees at 8 bases. Per the germline V gene, CDR1 is SGHDN and CDR2 is FVKESK. The CDR3 has 14 amino acids. With 4 bases clipped from V and 10 bases from J, the junction kept 9 bases outside the gene matches. In nucleotides, the CDR3 is TGTGCCAGCAGCCTAACCGGGACTAGAATAGAGCAGTTCTTC. Translated, it gives CASSLTGTRIEQFF.

The chain uses TRBV4-1 and TRBJ2-7; perhaps TRBD1 as D (6 bases). The CDR3 contains 15 residues. CDR1 MGHRA and CDR2 YSYEKL come from the germline V gene. V was cut by 2 bases and J by 3 bases, with 14 bases left in between. CDR3 sequence: CASSQSRDTGYEQYF. DNA for the CDR3: TGCGCCAGCAGCCAAAGCAGGGACACCGGCTACGAGCAGTACTTC.

The chain recombines TRBV6-1 with TRBJ2-7; 8 nucleotides line up with TRBD2. The ends lost 4 bases at V and 1 base at J; junction bases unmatched: 9. CDR1 and CDR2 (germline): MNHNS, SASEGT. The CDR3 consists of 16 residues. CDR3 loop: CASSVITSGRSYEQYF. Here the CDR3 DNA reads TGTGCCAGCAGTGTGATAACTAGCGGACGTTCCTACGAGCAGTACTTC.